One sample yielded the 18 T cell receptor beta chains listed below, sequenced in a study of T cells in Graves' hyperthyroidism and ophthalmopathy. Authors of the study amplified TCR beta CDR3 regions from RNA transcripts. The HTBI primer set served for first-round RT-PCR of the TCR CDR3. TCRdb recomputed calls from the multiplex PCR reads with MiXCR, one row per CDR3 protein. The data show over 200,000 distinct CDR3 sequences, roughly a sixth seen once. Sequenced: blood. The origin of the receptors is a man between 45 and 60 years old with Graves' hyperthyroidism.

This clonotype came up many times. The V and J genes are TRBV11-2 and TRBJ2-5, with TRBD1 matching 8 bases. Trimming removed 1 base from V and 5 bases from J; junction bases left unmatched: 6. There are 15 residues in the CDR3. Looked up from germline, CDR1 is SGHAT and CDR2 is FQNNGV. In DNA, the CDR3 is TGTGCCAGCAGCTTAGGCAGGGGGCCGAGGGAGACCCAGTACTTC. Its translation: CASSLGRGPRETQYF. The whole variable domain, filled in from reference TRBV11-2 and TRBJ2-5, reads EAGVAQSPRYKIIEKRQSVAFWCNPISGHATLYWYQQILGQGPKLLIQFQNNGVVDDSQLPKDRFSAERLKGVDSTLKIQPAKLEDSAVYLCASSLGRGPRETQYFGPGTRLLVL.

This clonotype has only a few counts. Since a much larger clone is just one base distant, this may be a read error. The chain carries TRBV20-1 and TRBJ2-3; a possible D gene is TRBD2 (5 bases). The length of the CDR3 is 16 residues. In germline, CDR1 is DFQATT, CDR2 SNEGSKA (reference sequence). The CDR3 sequence is CSAREDFPLSIDTQYF. DNA for the CDR3: TGCAGTGCTAGAGAGGACTTTCCTCTCAGCATAGATACGCAGTATTTT.

This clonotype was recorded many times. The CDR3 sequence: CASRQSGELFF. CDR3 sequence (DNA): TGTGCCAGCAGACAGTCCGGGGAGCTGTTTTTT. The chain combines TRBV3-1 with TRBJ2-2; unclear D gene. V was pared by 6 bases and J by 6 bases, with 5 bases between. CDR3 size: 11 residues. Germline V lookup: CDR1 LGHDT, CDR2 YNNKEL (reference sequence). Complete variable domain (other parts from reference TRBV3-1 and TRBJ2-2): DTAVSQTPKYLVTQMGNDKSIKCEQNLGHDTMYWYKQDSKKFLKIMFSYNNKELIINETVPNRFSPKSPDKAHLNLHINSLELGDSAVYFCASRQSGELFFGEGSRLTVL.

This clonotype was seen a few times. This chain uses TRBV6-1 with TRBJ2-1, with TRBD2 matching over 7 bases. J lost 3 bases, V lost 6 bases, and 8 bases had no gene match. The CDR3 totals 15 residues. Germline values: CDR1 MNHNS, CDR2 SASEGT. The DNA of the CDR3 is TGTGCCAGCAGAAACCCCGGGACTAACTACAATGAGCAGTTCTTC. Its protein is CASRNPGTNYNEQFF.

Regarding this clonotype: The junction does not match germline at one end; this may be a read error. The gene calls are TRBV20-1 and TRBJ2-1; D gene ambiguous. Germline loops: CDR1 DFQATT, CDR2 SNEGSKA (reference sequence). CDR3 length: 14 residues. The CDR3 protein is CTTFRGSSHNEQFF. CDR3 DNA: TGCACAACATTCAGAGGTAGCTCCCACAATGAGCAGTTCTTC.

This clonotype was recorded at least ten times. The chain links TRBV20-1 to TRBJ2-1; 10 bases match TRBD2. The germline gives CDR1 DFQATT, CDR2 SNEGSKA (reference sequence). This CDR3 spans 17 amino acids. The V gene end was trimmed by 5 bases and the J gene end by 0 bases; junction bases not matched to a gene: 10. The CDR3 loop is CSAQRASGRGSYNEQFF. CDR3 DNA: TGCAGTGCTCAACGGGCTAGCGGGAGAGGCTCCTACAATGAGCAGTTCTTC.

The rearrangement uses TRBV12-3 or TRBV12-4 and TRBJ1-1; possibly TRBD1 for D (5 bases). Trimming left V 7 bases short and J 6 bases short, with 15 bases between. This CDR3 spans 13 amino acids. CDR3 region: CASIRMGGAEAFF. Written as DNA, the CDR3 is TGTGCCAGCATCCGCATGGGGGGAGCTGAAGCTTTCTTT.

This clonotype showed up many times. The chain is built from TRBV11-2 and TRBJ2-7; D is ambiguous. The CDR3 runs 13 residues. CDR1 SGHAT and CDR2 FQNNGV come from the germline V gene. Trimming took 0 bases from V and 6 from J, leaving 9 bases between them. The CDR3 reads CASSLEVGSEQYF. CDR3 coding DNA: TGTGCCAGCAGCTTAGAAGTGGGCAGCGAGCAGTACTTC. Looking up the rest from reference TRBV11-2 and TRBJ2-7 gives the full variable domain: EAGVAQSPRYKIIEKRQSVAFWCNPISGHATLYWYQQILGQGPKLLIQFQNNGVVDDSQLPKDRFSAERLKGVDSTLKIQPAKLEDSAVYLCASSLEVGSEQYFGPGTRLTVT.

This clonotype showed up just a few times. The chain carries TRBV7-9 and TRBJ2-2, with a weak D call TRBD1 (6 bases). The CDR3 covers 18 residues. The germline gives CDR1 SEHNR, CDR2 FQNEAQ (reference sequence). The V and J ends lost 4 bases and 0 bases respectively, with 18 bases between them. The CDR3 nucleotides read TGTGCCAGCAGCTCATTTCATATCAGGGGAGCGAACACCGGGGAGCTGTTTTTT. Protein sequence: CASSSFHIRGANTGELFF.

This clonotype showed up just a few times. An end of the junction does not agree with germline; a read error may underlie this. The rearrangement joins TRBV2 to TRBJ2-7; D ambiguous. The CDR3 is 12 amino acids. Germline CDR1 reads SNHLY; CDR2 reads FYNNEI. The CDR3 coding sequence is TGTGCCACCAGTTCCGATTCCTACGAGCAGTACTTC. It translates to CATSSDSYEQYF.

In its sample, this clonotype was seen a few times. The V call is TRBV20-1, the J call TRBJ2-1; TRBD2 might be the D (5 bases). The CDR3 covers 15 residues. Per germline, CDR1 DFQATT and CDR2 SNEGSKA (reference sequence). Trimming pared 0 bases from V and 4 bases from J, leaving 13 bases between. As DNA, the CDR3 is TGCAGTGCTAGAGATTACCTAGCTGGGTACAATGAGCAGTTCTTC. Protein product: CSARDYLAGYNEQFF.

There are a few counts of this clonotype. The CDR3 sequence is CASNLEGLDNEQFF. CDR3 coding DNA: TGTGCCAGCAACCTCGAGGGGCTAGATAATGAGCAGTTCTTC. The chain employs TRBV9 and TRBJ2-1; D may correspond to TRBD1 or TRBD2 (5 bases each). Trimming took off 6 bases at V and 7 bases at J, with 17 bases between the two ends. This CDR3 has 14 amino acids. In germline, CDR1 is SGDLS, CDR2 YYNGEE.

This clonotype was counted ten times or more. The rearrangement uses TRBV12-3 or TRBV12-4 and TRBJ1-1; no reliable D call. There are 11 residues in the CDR3. Trimming stripped 7 bases from V and 2 bases from J, with 5 bases between. CDR3 amino acids: CASKINTEAFF. CDR3 bases: TGTGCCAGCAAAATTAACACTGAAGCTTTCTTT.

This clonotype was detected ten times or more. The gene calls are TRBV20-1 and TRBJ1-2; D unresolved. With 6 bases removed from V and 7 bases from J, the gap between germline ends came to 18 bases. CDR1 and CDR2 (germline): DFQATT, SNEGSKA (reference sequence). This CDR3 has 13 amino acids. CDR3 region: CSAAGIFEGGYTF. CDR3 nucleotides: TGCAGTGCGGCGGGAATCTTTGAGGGTGGCTACACCTTC.

This clonotype was seen a handful of times. This chain joins TRBV19 and TRBJ1-3; maybe TRBD1 (5 bases). V lost 2 bases and J 2 bases, leaving 7 bases between the germline ends. The germline V gene encodes CDR1 LNHDA and CDR2 SQIVND (reference sequence). The CDR3 consists of 14 residues. CDR3 region: CASSIRTPGNTIYF. The CDR3 nucleotides read TGTGCCAGTAGTATACGGACACCTGGAAACACCATATATTTT.

The V gene is TRBV11-1, the J gene TRBJ2-3; 10 nucleotides align to TRBD1. The trim removed 5 bases at V and 3 bases at J, leaving 11 bases unmatched. The CDR3 runs 17 residues. CDR1 SGHAT and CDR2 FQDESV come from the germline V gene (reference sequence). The CDR3 DNA reads as TGTGCCAGCAGCCGGACGGCCGGGGACAGGGGAACAGATACGCAGTATTTT. Encoded protein: CASSRTAGDRGTDTQYF.

This clonotype was detected a few times. The chain combines TRBV12-3 or TRBV12-4 with TRBJ2-3, with 8 bases that match TRBD2. Losses at the gene ends were 4 bases for V and 2 bases for J; bases not matched to a gene: 2. CDR3 length: 14 residues. CDR3 in DNA: TGTGCCAGCAGTTCTAGCGGGTACACAGATACGCAGTATTTT. Encoded protein: CASSSSGYTDTQYF.

This clonotype was detected many times. This chain uses TRBV7-2 with TRBJ2-3, with no clear D. V lost 8 bases to trimming and J lost 2 bases, with 17 bases between them. In germline, CDR1 is SGHTA, CDR2 FQGNSA. This CDR3 region has 15 residues. CDR3 sequence (DNA): TGTGCCAGCGCAACGGACGGGTCTGACACAGATACGCAGTATTTT. This sequence encodes CASATDGSDTDTQYF.